This T cell receptor (beta chain) was observed in a study of T cell responses to AZD1222 COVID-19 vaccine. This clone occurred a few times. Antigen unknown. V was shortened by 4 bases and J by 5 bases, with 12 bases between the two germline ends. CDR1 and CDR2 (germline): LGHDT, YNNKEL (reference sequence). The CDR3 sequence is 14 residues long. Repertoires were generated with immunoSEQ multiplex PCR, while TCRdb's copy carries only in-frame clones and drops some. The repertoire has approximately 82,000 clones, around 83% of them found once; the top ten carry approximately 13%. Study findings and constraints: No day 14 peak samples; only post-peak repertoires were characterized. Just a handful of people given AZD1222 tested seropositive at baseline.

The V and J genes are TRBV3-1 (or the pseudogene TRBV3-2) and TRBJ2-1, with D possibly matching TRBD1 (7 bases). The source was peripheral blood, collected on day 0 of AZD1222 vaccination. The TCR sequence derives from an adult in good health. The CDR3: CASSLQGRHNEQFF. The CDR3 DNA sequence: TGTGCCAGCAGCCTACAGGGGAGGCACAATGAGCAGTTCTTC.